Below are 8 T cell receptor beta chains sequenced from a single sample in a study of cytomegalovirus exposure and HLA in healthy donors. The PCR used 60 Vbeta and 13 Jbeta primers. Measured with immunoSEQ multiplex PCR; TCRdb has only the in-frame clones, and not every one. The sample yields fewer than 150,000 clones, about three quarters seen once. The sequenced sample was PBMCs. The receptors stem from a human donor in good health.

V usage is TRBV10-3 and J usage is TRBJ2-2; TRBD2 aligns across 10 bases. The CDR3 covers 15 residues. The V segment lost 6 bases and the J segment 3 bases; nucleotides outside the gene matches: 4. CDR1 is ENHRY and CDR2 is SYGVKD in the germline V gene. The CDR3 bases are TGTGCCATCAGGACTAGCGGGTGGGACACCGGGGAGCTGTTTTTT. Translation gives CAIRTSGWDTGELFF.

This sequence joins TRBV28 and TRBJ1-5; D remains unclear. The CDR3 is 13 amino acids. Trimming took 4 bases from V and 5 from J, leaving 9 bases between them. Germline V gene lookup returns CDR1 MDHEN and CDR2 SYDVKM. The CDR3 sequence: CASSSGDYQPQHF. CDR3 bases: TGTGCCAGCAGTTCTGGAGATTATCAGCCCCAGCATTTT.

The count of this clone is one. This chain connects TRBV21-1 to TRBJ2-5; the D segment call TRBD2 is taken from the table without a DNA check. TRBV21-1 is a recognized pseudogene. The CDR3 has 15 amino acids. The CDR3 DNA is TGTGCCAGCAGCAAAGAGGAGAGAGAGGGTGAGACCCAGTACTTC. It specifies CASSKEEREGETQYF.

The CDR3 is CAWSVYGRALDTQYF. In DNA, the CDR3 is TGTGCCTGGAGTGTATACGGGAGGGCCTTAGATACGCAGTATTTT. The chain links TRBV30 to TRBJ2-3; 8 nucleotides match TRBD2. Germline values: CDR1 GTSNPN, CDR2 SVGIG (reference sequence). V shed 0 bases, J shed 5 bases, and the junction held 7 bases outside the gene matches. The CDR3 runs to 15 residues.

The chain employs TRBV29-1 and TRBJ2-7; maybe TRBD1 (6 bases). From germline, CDR1 is SQVTM and CDR2 ANQGSEA. The CDR3 runs to 13 residues. Between the trimmed V and J ends, which lost 7 bases and 2 bases, there was a span of 15 bases. CDR3 nucleotide sequence: TGCAGCGCCCTGACAGGAGTAACCTACGAGCAGTACTTC. Protein sequence: CSALTGVTYEQYF.

V usage is TRBV7-9 and J usage is TRBJ2-5; perhaps TRBD2 as D (6 bases). In germline, CDR1 is SEHNR, CDR2 FQNEAQ (reference sequence). The V end was cut by 2 bases, the J end by 1 base, with 11 bases between. This CDR3 is built from 15 residues. The CDR3 reads CASSLLGLLQETQYF. DNA for the CDR3: TGTGCCAGCAGCTTACTGGGACTTCTCCAAGAGACCCAGTACTTC.

The V gene is TRBV10-3, the J gene TRBJ1-1, with D unresolved. CDR1 and CDR2 from the germline V gene are ENHRY and SYGVKD. Trimming took 7 bases from V and 1 from J, leaving 10 bases between them. This CDR3 region has 13 residues. CDR3 in amino acids: CAITLRENTEAFF. The CDR3 nucleotides are TGTGCCATCACCCTTCGGGAGAACACTGAAGCTTTCTTT.

This rearrangement joins TRBV2 to TRBJ1-2, with D tentatively TRBD1 (5 bases). The V and J ends lost 2 bases and 5 bases respectively, with 15 bases between them. This CDR3 has 15 amino acids. CDR1 SNHLY and CDR2 FYNNEI come from the germline V gene. CDR3 protein: CASSERGGFGYGYTF. The CDR3 DNA reads as TGTGCCAGCAGTGAACGTGGGGGGTTTGGATATGGCTACACCTTC.